The TCR beta chain described here comes from a study of T cell repertoires in cytomegalovirus infection. For the study at large: Evidence of both CMV infection and a matching HLA type came from public TCR beta signatures.

TCRdb re-called the reads through MiXCR, storing one row per CDR3 protein. The sample lists about half a million distinct CDR3 sequences; about 33% were seen once. Study results and caveats: The ex vivo response was dominated by HLA-C-restricted CMV-specific TCR beta clonotypes.

The germline V gene has CDR1 ENHRY and CDR2 SYGVKD. Trimming pared 10 bases from V and 5 bases from J, leaving 23 bases between. This CDR3 has 15 residues. Details on this clonotype: Its target is unknown.

Here the sequenced sample was cultured PBMCs, taken from culture after CMV antigen stimulation. This chain links TRBV10-3 with TRBJ2-5; a weak D match, TRBD2 (5 bases). The TCR was taken from a human donor in good health (CMV status not recorded). Some clones in this sample may be carry-over from other donors' samples. The CDR3: CASGKEGLGVETQYF. CDR3 in DNA: TGTGCCAGCGGTAAAGAAGGGCTCGGGGTGGAGACCCAGTACTTC.